One sample yielded the 7 T cell receptor beta chains listed below, sequenced in a study of CD8 T cells in Susac syndrome. Reverse transcription of about 0.45 to 1 ug RNA was carried out with random hexamers. Each CDR3 protein is one row after TCRdb ran MiXCR on the immunoSEQ multiplex PCR reads. Of a few hundred thousand distinct CDR3 sequences listed, about 96% were seen once; the top ten hold 0.095%. Sample: CD4+ T cells from PBMCs. These receptors were collected from a human donor with multiple sclerosis.

The chain uses TRBV29-1 and TRBJ1-1; no firm D call. V was trimmed by 4 bases and J by 1 base, leaving 10 bases between them. Looked up from germline, CDR1 is SQVTM and CDR2 is ANQGSEA. The CDR3 sequence is 13 residues long. The CDR3 nucleotides read TGCAGCGTTGGTGACGGAAGGAACACTGAAGCTTTCTTT. This encodes CSVGDGRNTEAFF.

This chain joins TRBV12-3 or TRBV12-4 and TRBJ2-1; D is possibly TRBD1 (5 bases). V lost 5 bases and J 4 bases, leaving 9 bases between the germline ends. The CDR3 is made up of 13 amino acids. The CDR3 DNA reads TGTGCCAGCAGTCCGAGACAGTACAATGAGCAGTTCTTC. Its translation: CASSPRQYNEQFF.

This chain uses TRBV11-2 with TRBJ1-2, with 7 bases identical to TRBD1. In germline, CDR1 is SGHAT, CDR2 FQNNGV. The CDR3 runs 14 residues. The trim removed 1 base at V and 6 bases at J, leaving 5 bases unmatched. CDR3 amino acids: CASSLGDRVNGYTF. The CDR3 DNA reads TGTGCCAGCAGCTTAGGCGACAGGGTAAATGGCTACACCTTC.

This clonotype has only one observation. V is TRBV29-1 and J is TRBJ1-2; D is uncertain. Trimming took 5 bases from V and 7 from J, leaving 11 bases between them. The CDR3 covers 11 residues. Germline CDR1 and CDR2: SQVTM and ANQGSEA. CDR3 sequence: CSVSQTGGYTF. In nucleotides, the CDR3 is TGCAGCGTTAGTCAGACGGGTGGCTACACCTTC.

The chain is built from TRBV4-1 and TRBJ2-7; 10 nucleotides align to TRBD2. Germline-derived CDR1 and CDR2 are MGHRA and YSYEKL. The CDR3 is made up of 15 amino acids. V trimming: 0 bases; J trimming: 6 bases; junction bases outside the gene matches: 5. CDR3 region: CASSQEVAGGSEQYF. The CDR3 DNA follows: TGCGCCAGCAGCCAAGAGGTAGCGGGAGGCTCCGAGCAGTACTTC.

This clonotype was found once. The CDR3 DNA follows: TGTGCCAGCAGCTTAACCCCGGGACTAGTGTCCCGAAGCTCCTACAATGAGCAGTTCTTC. Protein: CASSLTPGLVSRSSYNEQFF. J is TRBJ2-1 and V is TRBV11-2; 8 bases fit TRBD2. Per the germline V gene, CDR1 is SGHAT and CDR2 is FQNNGV. V shed 2 bases, J shed 0 bases, and the junction held 15 bases outside the gene matches. The CDR3 consists of 20 residues.

This chain links TRBV20-1 with TRBJ2-1, with D possibly TRBD2 on 6 matching bases. Per germline, CDR1 DFQATT and CDR2 SNEGSKA (reference sequence). The CDR3 totals 13 residues. The ends were cut back, 0 bases at V and 9 bases at J, with 12 bases in the middle. CDR3 protein: CSARDRGSGEQFF. The CDR3 coding sequence is TGCAGTGCTAGAGATCGGGGTAGCGGTGAGCAGTTCTTC.